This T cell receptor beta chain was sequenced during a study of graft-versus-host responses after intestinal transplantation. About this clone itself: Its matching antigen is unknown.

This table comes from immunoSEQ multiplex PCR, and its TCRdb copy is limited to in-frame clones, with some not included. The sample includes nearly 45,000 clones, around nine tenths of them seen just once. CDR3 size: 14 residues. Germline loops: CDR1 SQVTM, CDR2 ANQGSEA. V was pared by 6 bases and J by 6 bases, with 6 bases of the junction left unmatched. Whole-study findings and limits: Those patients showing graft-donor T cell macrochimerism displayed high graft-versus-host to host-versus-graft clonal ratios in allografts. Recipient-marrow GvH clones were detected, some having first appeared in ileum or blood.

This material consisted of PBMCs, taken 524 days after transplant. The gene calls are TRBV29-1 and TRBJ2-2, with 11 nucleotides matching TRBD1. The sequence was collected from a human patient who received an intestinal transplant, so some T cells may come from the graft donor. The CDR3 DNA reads TGCAGCGTGCGGGACAGGGGGAGGGCCGGGGAGCTGTTTTTT. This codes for CSVRDRGRAGELFF.